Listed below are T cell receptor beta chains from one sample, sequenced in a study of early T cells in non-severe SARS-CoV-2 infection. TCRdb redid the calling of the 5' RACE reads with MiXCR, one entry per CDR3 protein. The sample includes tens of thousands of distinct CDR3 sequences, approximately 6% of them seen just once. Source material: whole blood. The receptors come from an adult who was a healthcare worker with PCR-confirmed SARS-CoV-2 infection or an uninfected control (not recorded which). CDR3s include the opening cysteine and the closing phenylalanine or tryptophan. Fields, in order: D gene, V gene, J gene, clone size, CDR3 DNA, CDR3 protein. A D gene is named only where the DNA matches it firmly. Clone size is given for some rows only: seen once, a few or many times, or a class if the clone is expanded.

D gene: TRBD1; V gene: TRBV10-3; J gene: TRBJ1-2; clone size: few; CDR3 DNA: TGTGCCATCAGCGGGGGACAGGGGGTGTATGGCTACACCTTC; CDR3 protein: CAISGGQGVYGYTF
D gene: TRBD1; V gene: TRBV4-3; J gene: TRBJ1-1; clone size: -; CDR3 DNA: TGCGCCAGCAGCCGGACAGGGGATTCTGAAGCTTTCTTT; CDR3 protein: CASSRTGDSEAFF
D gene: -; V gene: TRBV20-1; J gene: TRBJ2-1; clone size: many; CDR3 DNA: TGCAGTGCTACCCAAGCGACAGGCTCCTACAATGAGCAGTTCTTC; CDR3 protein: CSATQATGSYNEQFF
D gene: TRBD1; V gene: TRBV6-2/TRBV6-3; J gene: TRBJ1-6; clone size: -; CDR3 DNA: TGTGCCAGCAGTTACACTGGGACAGGGGCGAACTATAATTCACCCCTCCACTTT; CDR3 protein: CASSYTGTGANYNSPLHF
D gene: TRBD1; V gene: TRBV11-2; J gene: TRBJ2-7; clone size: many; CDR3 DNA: TGTGCCAGCAGCCCCCGGACAGGGCAGAACTACGAGCAGTACTTC; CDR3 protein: CASSPRTGQNYEQYF
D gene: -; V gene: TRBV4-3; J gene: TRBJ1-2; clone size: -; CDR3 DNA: TGCGCCAGCAGCCAAGGAGCGGAATGGGGCTACACCTTC; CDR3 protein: CASSQGAEWGYTF
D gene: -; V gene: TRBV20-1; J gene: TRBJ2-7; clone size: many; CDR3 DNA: TGCAGTGCGTTCCCCCCCGCGGGACAGCAAGGCTACGAGCAGTACTTC; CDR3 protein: CSAFPPAGQQGYEQYF
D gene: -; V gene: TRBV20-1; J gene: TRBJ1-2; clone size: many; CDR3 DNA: TGCAGTGCCGACCCACCTCTAATAACCAGGGAAGCGGGTGGCTACACCTTC; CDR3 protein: CSADPPLITREAGGYTF
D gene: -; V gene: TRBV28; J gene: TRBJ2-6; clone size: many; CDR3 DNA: TGTGCCAGCAGGATCCCAGGGGCCAACGTCCTGACTTTC; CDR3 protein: CASRIPGANVLTF
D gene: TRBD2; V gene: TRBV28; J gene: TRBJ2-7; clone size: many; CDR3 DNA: TGTGCCAGCAGTTTTGTGAGCGGGGCCACCTTCGAGCAGTACTTC; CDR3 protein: CASSFVSGATFEQYF
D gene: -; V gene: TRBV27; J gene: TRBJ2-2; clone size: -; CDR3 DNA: TGTGCCAGCAGTTTAACAGGGGGGGCCGGGGAGCTGTTTTTT; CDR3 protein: CASSLTGGAGELFF
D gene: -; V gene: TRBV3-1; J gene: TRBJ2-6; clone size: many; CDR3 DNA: TGTGCCAGCAGCCAGCAGTCTGGGGCCAACGTCCTGACTTTC; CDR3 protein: CASSQQSGANVLTF
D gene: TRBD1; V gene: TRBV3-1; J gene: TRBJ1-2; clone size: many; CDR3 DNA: TGTGCCAGCAGCCAGGAACTACAGGGGGGACGGGACTATGGCTACACCTTC; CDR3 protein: CASSQELQGGRDYGYTF
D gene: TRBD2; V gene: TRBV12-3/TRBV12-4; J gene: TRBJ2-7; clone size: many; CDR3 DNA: TGTGCCAGCAGTCTTAGCGGGGGAAGCTCCTACGAGCAGTACTTC; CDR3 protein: CASSLSGGSSYEQYF
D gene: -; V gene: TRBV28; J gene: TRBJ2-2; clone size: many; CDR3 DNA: TGTGCCAGCATACAGGGACGAAGCCCCGGGGAGCTGTTTTTT; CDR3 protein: CASIQGRSPGELFF
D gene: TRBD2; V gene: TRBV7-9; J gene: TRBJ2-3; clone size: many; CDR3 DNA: TGTGCCAGCAGCTTTCGGGCGGGGGGGCCAACAGATACGCAGTATTTT; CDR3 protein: CASSFRAGGPTDTQYF
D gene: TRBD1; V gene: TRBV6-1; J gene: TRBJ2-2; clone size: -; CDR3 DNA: TGTGCCAGCAGCCGCTTCCCGGGACAGGGCGCCGGGGAGCTGTTTTTT; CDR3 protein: CASSRFPGQGAGELFF
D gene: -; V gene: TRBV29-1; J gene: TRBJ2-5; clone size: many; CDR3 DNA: TGCAGCGTTGAAGATTTGGGGACTCGAGAGACCCAGTACTTC; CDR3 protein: CSVEDLGTRETQYF
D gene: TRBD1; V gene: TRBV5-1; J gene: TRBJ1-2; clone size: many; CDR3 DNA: TGCGCCAGCAGTAAAGGGACAGCCAGTTTTAACTATGGCTACACCTTC; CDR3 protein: CASSKGTASFNYGYTF
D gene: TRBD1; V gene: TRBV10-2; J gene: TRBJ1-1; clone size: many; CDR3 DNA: TGCGCCAGCAGTGAGTTAGGGGACAGGGAAGCTTTCTTT; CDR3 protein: CASSELGDREAFF
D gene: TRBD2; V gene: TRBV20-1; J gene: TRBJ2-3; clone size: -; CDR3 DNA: TGCAGTGCTCCGAATACCGCGGGAGAGCTAGATACGCAGTATTTT; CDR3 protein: CSAPNTAGELDTQYF
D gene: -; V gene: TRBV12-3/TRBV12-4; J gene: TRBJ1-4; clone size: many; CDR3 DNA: TGTGCCAGCGGGCAAGGGGATGAAAAACTGTTTTTT; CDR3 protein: CASGQGDEKLFF
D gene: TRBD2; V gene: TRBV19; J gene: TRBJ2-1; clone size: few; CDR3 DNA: TGTGCCAGTAGTATAACTAGCGGGGCGGGAAATGAGCAGTTCTTC; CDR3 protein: CASSITSGAGNEQFF
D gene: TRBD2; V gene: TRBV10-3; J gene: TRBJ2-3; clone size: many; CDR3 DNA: TGTGCCATCAGCTCTCTAGCGGGGATGGCAGATACGCAGTATTTT; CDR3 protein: CAISSLAGMADTQYF
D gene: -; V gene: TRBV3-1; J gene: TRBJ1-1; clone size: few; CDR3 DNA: TGTGCCAGCAGCCAATCTGTCGGCAACACTGAAGCTTTCTTT; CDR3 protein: CASSQSVGNTEAFF
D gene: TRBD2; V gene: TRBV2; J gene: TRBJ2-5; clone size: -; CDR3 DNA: TGTGCCAGCAGATACCTCGGACTAGCTCGGGAGACCCAGTACTTC; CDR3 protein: CASRYLGLARETQYF
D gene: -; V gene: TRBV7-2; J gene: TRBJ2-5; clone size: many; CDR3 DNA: TGTGCCAGCAGCTTGCATGAGACCCAGTACTTC; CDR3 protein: CASSLHETQYF
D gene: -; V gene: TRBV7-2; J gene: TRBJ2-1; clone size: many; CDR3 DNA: TGTGCCAGCAGCTTATCTCAGGCAATAAATGAGCAGTTCTTC; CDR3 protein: CASSLSQAINEQFF
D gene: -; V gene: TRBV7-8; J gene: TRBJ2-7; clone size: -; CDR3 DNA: TGTGCCAGCAGCTTAGAACCCCCCGGGATATACTCCTACGAGCAGTACTTC; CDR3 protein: CASSLEPPGIYSYEQYF
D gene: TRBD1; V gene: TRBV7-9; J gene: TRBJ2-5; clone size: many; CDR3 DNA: TGTGCCAGCAGCTCCTCGACAGGGGTAGAGACCCAGTACTTC; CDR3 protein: CASSSSTGVETQYF
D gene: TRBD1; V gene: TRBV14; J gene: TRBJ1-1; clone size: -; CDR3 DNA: TGTGCCAGCAGCCAAGTAACAAGGACAGGAGAAGCTTTCTTT; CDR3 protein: CASSQVTRTGEAFF
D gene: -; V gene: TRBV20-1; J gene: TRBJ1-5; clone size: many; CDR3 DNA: TGCAGTGCTATACTACGCGAGAGAAATCAGCCCCAGCATTTT; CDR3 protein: CSAILRERNQPQHF
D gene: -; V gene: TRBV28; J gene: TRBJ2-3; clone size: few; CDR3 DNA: TGTGCCAGCAGTTGGGCCGGGGCTACGGTGTTCACAGATACGCAGTATTTT; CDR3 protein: CASSWAGATVFTDTQYF
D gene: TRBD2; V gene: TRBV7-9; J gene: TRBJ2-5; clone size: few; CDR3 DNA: TGTGCCAGTCAACGCGGGGACTACAAAGAGACCCAGTACTTC; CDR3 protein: CASQRGDYKETQYF
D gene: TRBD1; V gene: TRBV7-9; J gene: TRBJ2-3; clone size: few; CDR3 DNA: TGTGCCAGCAGCTTTTTACAGGGGGACTCCACAGATACGCAGTATTTT; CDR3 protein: CASSFLQGDSTDTQYF
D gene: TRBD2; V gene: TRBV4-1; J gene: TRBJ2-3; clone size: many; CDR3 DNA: TGCGCCAGCAGCCAAGTTCCGGGACTAGCGGTTTCGGGTACGCAGTATTTT; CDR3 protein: CASSQVPGLAVSGTQYF
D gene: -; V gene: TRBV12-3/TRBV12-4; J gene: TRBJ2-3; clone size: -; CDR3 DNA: TGTGCCAGCAGTTTAGCTCGAAGTCACTCAGATACGCAGTATTTT; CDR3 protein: CASSLARSHSDTQYF
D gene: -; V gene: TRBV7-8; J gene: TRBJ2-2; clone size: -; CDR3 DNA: TGTGCCAGCAGCTCCCGGCAGGAGTACACCGGGGAGCTGTTTTTT; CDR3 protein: CASSSRQEYTGELFF
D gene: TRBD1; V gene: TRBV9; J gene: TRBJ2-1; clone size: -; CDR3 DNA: TGTGCCAGCAGCGCCGGGACAGCCCGCCGGGCTGAGCAGTTCTTC; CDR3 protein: CASSAGTARRAEQFF
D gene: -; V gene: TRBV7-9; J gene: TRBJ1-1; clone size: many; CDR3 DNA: TGTGCCAGCAGCCGTTGGGGGGGCACTGAAGCTTTCTTT; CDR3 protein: CASSRWGGTEAFF
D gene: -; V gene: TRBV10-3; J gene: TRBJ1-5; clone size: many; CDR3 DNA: TGTGCCATCAGTGACAATAATCAGCCCCAGCATTTT; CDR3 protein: CAISDNNQPQHF
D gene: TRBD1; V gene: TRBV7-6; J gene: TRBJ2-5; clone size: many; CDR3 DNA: TGTGCCAGCAGCTTATATCCCAAGGGACAGGCAGCAGAGACCCAGTACTTC; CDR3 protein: CASSLYPKGQAAETQYF
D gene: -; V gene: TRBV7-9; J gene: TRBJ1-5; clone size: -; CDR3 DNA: TGTGCCAGCAGCTTAGCCATTAGCAATCAGCCCCAGCATTTT; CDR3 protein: CASSLAISNQPQHF
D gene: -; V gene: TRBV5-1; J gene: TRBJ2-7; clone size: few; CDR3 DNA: TGCGCCAGCAGCTCCGGAAGCAGGGAAAACGAGCAGTACTTC; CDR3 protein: CASSSGSRENEQYF
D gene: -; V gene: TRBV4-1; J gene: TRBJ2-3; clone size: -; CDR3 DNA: TGCGCCAGCAGCCAAGAGTTCACCAGGCAGGCGAGCACAGATACGCAGTATTTT; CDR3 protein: CASSQEFTRQASTDTQYF
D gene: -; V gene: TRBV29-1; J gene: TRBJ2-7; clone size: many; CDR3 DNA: TGCAGCGTTGAAGATCGTAACTCCTTATCCGGTCTCGAGCAGTACTTC; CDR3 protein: CSVEDRNSLSGLEQYF
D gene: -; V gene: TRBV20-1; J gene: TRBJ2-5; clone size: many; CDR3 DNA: TGCAGTCCAGAGAGGGGGGAGACCCAGTACTTC; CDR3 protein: CSPERGETQYF
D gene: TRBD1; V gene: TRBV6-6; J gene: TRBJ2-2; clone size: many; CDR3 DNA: TGTGCCAGCAGTCCGGGACAGGGGGCGAACACCGGGGAGCTGTTTTTT; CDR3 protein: CASSPGQGANTGELFF
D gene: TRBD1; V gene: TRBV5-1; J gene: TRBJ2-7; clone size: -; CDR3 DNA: TGCGCCAGCAGAGGACAGGGTCATAGCGAGCAGTACTTC; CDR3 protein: CASRGQGHSEQYF
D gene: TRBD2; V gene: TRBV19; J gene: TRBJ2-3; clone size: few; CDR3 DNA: TGTGCCAGTAGTCCGGCTAGCGGGGGGACAGATACGCAGTATTTT; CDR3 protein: CASSPASGGTDTQYF
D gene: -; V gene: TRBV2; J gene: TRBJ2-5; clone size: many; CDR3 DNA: TGTGCCAGCAGTGAAACTAGAAACCAAGAGACCCAGTACTTC; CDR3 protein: CASSETRNQETQYF
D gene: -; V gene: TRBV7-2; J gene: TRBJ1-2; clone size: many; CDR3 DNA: TGTGCCAGCAGCTTAGAGGCAGGGAACTATGGCTACACCTTC; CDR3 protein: CASSLEAGNYGYTF
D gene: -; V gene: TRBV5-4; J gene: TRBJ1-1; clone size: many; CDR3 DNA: TGTGCCAGCAGCCCACAGAGAAACCTTGCGACTGAAGCTTTCTTT; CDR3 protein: CASSPQRNLATEAFF
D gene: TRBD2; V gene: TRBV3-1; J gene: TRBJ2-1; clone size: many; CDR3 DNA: TGTGCCAGCAGCCACGGGGACTCTAGCGGGATGTACAATGAGCAGTTCTTC; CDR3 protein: CASSHGDSSGMYNEQFF
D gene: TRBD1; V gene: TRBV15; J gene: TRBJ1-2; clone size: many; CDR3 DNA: TGTGCCACCAGCAGAGGAGCAGGGGGCGCCGAGGGCTACACCTTC; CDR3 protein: CATSRGAGGAEGYTF
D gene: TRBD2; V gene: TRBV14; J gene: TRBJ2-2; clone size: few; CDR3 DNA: TGTGCCAGCAGCCAAGCTAGCGGGGGTAGGACCGGGGAGCTGTTTTTT; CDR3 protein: CASSQASGGRTGELFF
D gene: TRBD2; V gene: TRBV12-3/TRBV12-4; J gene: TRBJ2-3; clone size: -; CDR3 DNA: TGTACCAGCAGTTCGCGGGGGTTGAGCACAGATACGCAGTATTTT; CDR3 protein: CTSSSRGLSTDTQYF
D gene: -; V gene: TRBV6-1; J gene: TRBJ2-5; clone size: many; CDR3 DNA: TGTGCCAGCAGTGAGCCACAGGGCTTCCAAGAGACCCAGTACTTC; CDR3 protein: CASSEPQGFQETQYF
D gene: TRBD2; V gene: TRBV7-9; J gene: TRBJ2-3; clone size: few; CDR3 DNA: TGTGCCAGCAGCTTAAGTAGCGGGGGCCCGGATACGCAGTATTTT; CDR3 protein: CASSLSSGGPDTQYF
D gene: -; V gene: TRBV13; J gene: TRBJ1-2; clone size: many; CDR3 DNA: TGTGCCAGCAGCGAATATCGACAGACTCCCTATGGCTACACCTTC; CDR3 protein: CASSEYRQTPYGYTF